These 21 T cell receptor beta chains were all obtained from the same sample, sequenced in a study of T cells in Graves' hyperthyroidism and ophthalmopathy. RNA transcripts were the template for amplifying TCR beta CDR3 regions. TCR CDR3 underwent first-round RT-PCR with the HTBI primer set. Via MiXCR, TCRdb re-called the multiplex PCR reads, giving one row per CDR3 protein. The repertoire has over 700,000 distinct CDR3 sequences, around 40% of them found once; the top ten carry around 29%. The specimen was blood. The receptor set was obtained from a woman in her 40s with Graves' hyperthyroidism.

This clonotype was recorded many times. This rearrangement joins TRBV2 to TRBJ2-2; D gene unclear. The CDR3 has 15 amino acids. Trimming stripped 2 bases from V and 8 bases from J, with 15 bases between. Germline assignment: CDR1 SNHLY and CDR2 FYNNEI. This CDR3 is CASSEWQVRSGELFF. Here the CDR3 DNA reads TGTGCCAGCAGTGAATGGCAGGTTCGATCTGGGGAGCTGTTTTTT.

This clonotype was found a few times. The gene calls are TRBV9 and TRBJ1-5; D is ambiguous. The CDR3 has 15 residues. In germline, CDR1 is SGDLS, CDR2 YYNGEE. Trimming left V 0 bases short and J 0 bases short, with 7 bases between. The CDR3 here is CASSVDMGSNQPQHF. As DNA, the CDR3 is TGTGCCAGCAGCGTAGATATGGGTAGCAATCAGCCCCAGCATTTT.

This clonotype was recorded many times. The chain employs TRBV5-6 and TRBJ2-7; tentatively, D is TRBD1 or TRBD2 (5 bases each). Trimming took 1 base from V and 3 from J, leaving 11 bases between them. This CDR3 has 14 amino acids. Germline V gene data show CDR1 as SGHDT and CDR2 as YYEEEE. CDR3 sequence (DNA): TGTGCCAGCAGCTTGCGGGGCGCCCACTACGAGCAGTACTTC. Protein product: CASSLRGAHYEQYF.

This chain uses TRBV27 with TRBJ1-1, with TRBD1 matching 7 bases. Germline CDR1 is MNHEY and CDR2 is SMNVEV (reference sequence). The CDR3 runs to 13 residues. With 0 bases clipped from V and 7 bases from J, the junction kept 2 bases outside the gene matches. The CDR3 nucleotides read TGTGCCAGCAGTTTATCGGGACAGTTTGAAGCTTTCTTT. It is translated as CASSLSGQFEAFF.

This clonotype was observed a handful of times. The chain combines TRBV6-5 with TRBJ1-1, with D possibly TRBD1 on 5 matching bases. Germline V gene sequence: CDR1 MNHEY, CDR2 SVGAGI. The V end lost 7 bases, the J end lost 0 bases, and 21 bases lay between the germline ends. There are 17 residues in the CDR3. The CDR3 sequence: CASTKAGYGDMNTEAFF. In DNA, the CDR3 is TGTGCCAGCACGAAAGCAGGGTATGGTGACATGAACACTGAAGCTTTCTTT.

As concerns this clonotype: The junction shows a germline mismatch at one end, possibly a read error. The V and J genes are TRBV12-3 or TRBV12-4 and TRBJ1-1; 7 nucleotides match TRBD1. The CDR3 has 13 residues. DNA of the CDR3: TGTTCCAGCAGTTTCCAGGGGGGAGTTGAAGCTTTCTTT. Residues: CSSSFQGGVEAFF.

This chain uses TRBV5-1 with TRBJ1-6, with D possibly matching TRBD1 (5 bases). This CDR3 region has 17 residues. The V end was cut by 4 bases, the J end by 0 bases, with 14 bases between. Germline V gene lookup returns CDR1 SGHRS and CDR2 YFSETQ. CDR3 sequence: CASSQTGTDSYNSPLHF. The CDR3 DNA sequence: TGCGCCAGCAGCCAAACCGGGACGGACTCCTATAATTCACCCCTCCACTTT.

The chain combines TRBV5-4 with TRBJ2-7; D gene ambiguous. V was trimmed by 7 bases and J by 7 bases, leaving 15 bases between them. The CDR3 has 12 amino acids. Germline V lookup: CDR1 SGHNT, CDR2 YYREEE (reference sequence). The CDR3 bases are TGTGCCAGCTCACCTTCCCCCGGGGAGCAGTACTTC. It encodes CASSPSPGEQYF.

This clonotype came up many times. The rearrangement joins TRBV7-9 to TRBJ2-5; 7 bases agree with TRBD2. Germline-derived CDR1 and CDR2 are SEHNR and FQNEAQ (reference sequence). V lost 3 bases to trimming and J lost 2 bases; unmatched junction nucleotides: 3. The CDR3 is 14 amino acids. CDR3 amino acids: CASSLAGAQETQYF. The CDR3 DNA reads TGTGCCAGCAGCTTGGCGGGAGCACAAGAGACCCAGTACTTC.

The J gene is TRBJ1-1, the V gene TRBV12-3 or TRBV12-4, with TRBD1 identical over 8 bases. The V gene end was trimmed by 2 bases and the J gene end by 5 bases; junction bases not matched to a gene: 10. The CDR3 spans 16 residues. The CDR3, as DNA: TGTGCCAGCAGTTTATTGGGCCAGGGGGCGAAGACTGAAGCTTTCTTT. As protein: CASSLLGQGAKTEAFF.

The V and J genes are TRBV7-2 and TRBJ1-2; tentative D call: TRBD1 (6 bases). Germline assignment: CDR1 SGHTA and CDR2 FQGNSA. Trimming removed 5 bases at V and 5 bases at J, with 15 bases between. This CDR3 is built from 14 residues. The CDR3 DNA reads TGTGCCAGCAGCCAAGATCGCAGGGGTTATGGCTACACCTTC. Translated: CASSQDRRGYGYTF.

Many counts were recorded for this clonotype. The chain combines TRBV13 with TRBJ1-1; D possibly corresponds to TRBD1 (6 bases). The CDR3 contains 15 residues. Germline loops: CDR1 PRHDT, CDR2 FYEKMQ (reference sequence). V lost 0 bases and J lost 3, with 11 bases in between. DNA of the CDR3: TGTGCCAGCAGCTTAGGCCTCACAGGGTACACTGAAGCTTTCTTT. Translating gives CASSLGLTGYTEAFF.

The table lists this clonotype with a few counts. V gene TRBV20-1 combines with J gene TRBJ1-2; D is perhaps TRBD1 (5 bases). CDR1 is DFQATT, CDR2 SNEGSKA, per germline (reference sequence). Trimming stripped 0 bases from V and 4 bases from J, with 18 bases between. The CDR3 consists of 16 residues. CDR3 region: CSARDSEGRGSYGYTF. DNA for the CDR3: TGCAGTGCTAGAGATTCCGAGGGGCGGGGCTCCTATGGCTACACCTTC.

This chain links TRBV5-1 with TRBJ2-7, with D perhaps matching TRBD2 (5 bases). Germline V CDR1 and CDR2: SGHRS, YFSETQ. This CDR3 comprises 13 residues. Trimming removed 4 bases at V and 7 bases at J, with 15 bases between. CDR3 in DNA: TGCGCCAGCAGCCATGTTCCGTGGAGGGAGCAGTACTTC. It encodes CASSHVPWREQYF. The full variable domain, in which reference TRBV5-1 and TRBJ2-7 provide the parts outside the CDR3, is KAGVTQTPRYLIKTRGQQVTLSCSPISGHRSVSWYQQTPGQGLQFLFEYFSETQRNKGNFPGRFSGRQFSNSRSEMNVSTLELGDSALYLCASSHVPWREQYFGPGTRLTVT.

The chain links TRBV29-1 to TRBJ1-2, with unresolved D. CDR1 is SQVTM and CDR2 is ANQGSEA in the germline V gene. The CDR3 consists of 12 residues. V lost 6 bases, J lost 4 bases, and 12 bases lay in between. Here the CDR3 DNA reads TGCAGCGTAGGTTCCGGGAGCTATGGCTACACCTTC. It encodes CSVGSGSYGYTF.

The V gene is TRBV5-4, the J gene TRBJ2-2, with TRBD2 identical over 12 bases. V lost 4 bases and J lost 7; bases outside the gene matches: 5. This CDR3 spans 15 amino acids. Germline values: CDR1 SGHNT, CDR2 YYREEE (reference sequence). The CDR3 nucleotides read TGTGCCAGCAGCCCCACTAGCGGGGGGAGCGGGGAGCTGTTTTTT. Translation: CASSPTSGGSGELFF.

This chain uses TRBV5-6 with TRBJ1-3, with 9 bases lining up with TRBD1. The CDR3 extends over 13 amino acids. Trimming at V came to 4 bases and at J to 6 bases, leaving 2 bases not matched to a gene. Germline CDR1 reads SGHDT; CDR2 reads YYEEEE. This CDR3 reads CASSRTGENTIYF. Here the CDR3 DNA reads TGTGCCAGCAGCAGGACAGGGGAAAACACCATATATTTT. The full variable domain, in which reference TRBV5-6 and TRBJ1-3 provide the parts outside the CDR3, is DAGVTQSPTHLIKTRGQQVTLRCSPKSGHDTVSWYQQALGQGPQFIFQYYEEEERQRGNFPDRFSGHQFPNYSSELNVNALLLGDSALYLCASSRTGENTIYFGEGSWLTVV.

The chain uses TRBV12-3 or TRBV12-4 and TRBJ1-1, with D possibly being TRBD1 (6 bases). The CDR3 is made up of 14 amino acids. V shed 0 bases and J shed 4 bases, with 9 bases lying between them. CDR3 amino acids: CASSLARGATEAFF. The CDR3 nucleotides are TGTGCCAGCAGTTTAGCCAGGGGCGCCACTGAAGCTTTCTTT.

The chain couples TRBV4-3 to TRBJ1-5; D uncertain. The CDR3 is made up of 14 amino acids. CDR1 and CDR2 from the germline V gene are LGHNA and YSLEER. V was trimmed by 1 base and J by 5 bases, leaving 9 bases between them. CDR3 sequence: CASSQVVRDQPQHF. The CDR3 bases are TGCGCCAGCAGCCAAGTTGTACGGGATCAGCCCCAGCATTTT.

Ten or more counts support this clonotype. This rearrangement joins TRBV12-3 or TRBV12-4 to TRBJ1-1; D is undetermined. V shed 8 bases and J shed 11 bases, with 15 bases lying between them. The length of the CDR3 is 11 residues. CDR3 DNA: TGTGCCAGCTACGCCACCTCGAGGGCTTTCTTT. Translated, it gives CASYATSRAFF.

The J gene is TRBJ1-2, the V gene TRBV9, with D unclear. The germline V gene has CDR1 SGDLS and CDR2 YYNGEE. Trimming left V 0 bases short and J 4 bases short, with 13 bases between. The CDR3 is 15 residues long. The CDR3 region has the DNA TGTGCCAGCAGCGTAGGCGGGGAAGGGAGCTATGGCTACACCTTC. Amino acid sequence: CASSVGGEGSYGYTF.